This T cell receptor (beta chain) stems from a study of T-cell reconstitution after alpha-beta-depleted transplantation in children. This CDR3 is 16 amino acids long. CDR1 is LGHNA and CDR2 is YNFKEQ in the germline V gene. Germline trimming cut 0 bases from V and 6 bases from J; bases unmatched to any gene: 6. Researchers prepared the TCRbeta library using unique molecular identifiers, the study reports. TCRdb re-analysed the PCR reads in MiXCR, keeping a single row per CDR3 protein. The data contain over 200,000 distinct CDR3 sequences, 7% to 9% of them singletons. This material consisted of PBMCs, mostly from graft donor cells, taken 360 days after TCRalphabeta/CD19-depleted stem cell transplant. The chain is built from TRBV4-2 and TRBJ2-1; 9 bases are shared with TRBD2. This clonotype was sampled from a male patient between 2 and 10 years old who had a stem cell transplant for acute myeloid leukemia, so the T cells may come from the graft donor. The CDR3 loop reads CASSQDGVAGVNEQFF. The CDR3 coding sequence is TGTGCCAGCAGCCAAGATGGGGTAGCGGGAGTCAATGAGCAGTTCTTC.